One and the same sample provided the 20 T cell receptor beta chains below, sequenced in a study of blood T cell repertoires in COVID-19. Sequencing used immunoSEQ multiplex PCR; TCRdb keeps in-frame clones, though not all of them. This repertoire shows some 240,000 clones, 85% to 90% found once; its top ten account for roughly 2%. The source material was peripheral blood. The receptors originated from a woman aged 60-75 years with COVID-19, enrolled during active disease.

V and J are TRBV5-1 and TRBJ1-1; no clear D gene. Looked up from germline, CDR1 is SGHRS and CDR2 is YFSETQ. Trimming cost V 2 bases and J 6 bases, with 17 bases left between them. CDR3 length: 15 residues. CDR3 sequence reads: CASSFAPTGASEAFF. As DNA, the CDR3 is TGCGCCAGCAGCTTTGCCCCGACGGGTGCATCTGAAGCTTTCTTT. Looking up the rest from reference TRBV5-1 and TRBJ1-1 gives the full variable domain: KAGVTQTPRYLIKTRGQQVTLSCSPISGHRSVSWYQQTPGQGLQFLFEYFSETQRNKGNFPGRFSGRQFSNSRSEMNVSTLELGDSALYLCASSFAPTGASEAFFGQGTRLTVV.

V and J are TRBV19 and TRBJ2-2, with 8 bases that match TRBD2. There are 15 residues in the CDR3. CDR1 and CDR2 from the germline V gene are LNHDA and SQIVND (reference sequence). Losses at the gene ends were 5 bases for V and 2 bases for J; bases not matched to a gene: 4. CDR3 sequence reads: CASSARGGNTGELFF. CDR3 coding DNA: TGTGCCAGTAGTGCCCGGGGGGGCAACACCGGGGAGCTGTTTTTT.

This rearrangement joins TRBV10-3 to TRBJ1-1, with 7 bases aligning to TRBD1. Looked up from germline, CDR1 is ENHRY and CDR2 is SYGVKD. V was clipped by 9 bases and J by 6 bases; unmatched bases: 10. The CDR3 spans 13 residues. The CDR3: CAIRGGDRPEAFF. CDR3 DNA: TGTGCCATTCGAGGGGGCGATCGGCCTGAAGCTTTCTTT.

The rearrangement links TRBV7-6 to TRBJ2-1; 9 nucleotides match TRBD2. Losses at the gene ends were 3 bases for V and 5 bases for J; bases not matched to a gene: 5. Germline V lookup: CDR1 SGHVS, CDR2 FNYEAQ. This CDR3 contains 15 residues. The chain's CDR3 is CASSFGRGGHNEQFF. The CDR3 DNA sequence: TGTGCCAGCAGCTTCGGGCGGGGGGGCCACAATGAGCAGTTCTTC.

The genes are TRBV7-8 and TRBJ2-1; TRBD2 might be the D (7 bases). The CDR3 spans 15 residues. Germline-derived CDR1 and CDR2 are SGHVS and FQNEAQ. Trimming took 6 bases from V and 7 from J, leaving 19 bases between them. The CDR3 reads CASSLRRGPGNEQFF. The CDR3 nucleotides are TGTGCCAGCAGTTTAAGGCGGGGGCCAGGAAATGAGCAGTTCTTC.

This chain connects TRBV5-1 to TRBJ2-7, with D maybe TRBD1 (6 bases). V was pared by 5 bases and J by 3 bases, with 15 bases between. The V gene's germline CDR1 is SGHRS and CDR2 YFSETQ. The CDR3 runs 14 residues. Written as DNA, the CDR3 is TGCGCCAGCAGAGGGGGTGGGGGCGACTACGAGCAGTACTTC. Translation gives CASRGGGGDYEQYF. Supplemented by reference TRBV5-1 and TRBJ2-7, the full variable domain reads KAGVTQTPRYLIKTRGQQVTLSCSPISGHRSVSWYQQTPGQGLQFLFEYFSETQRNKGNFPGRFSGRQFSNSRSEMNVSTLELGDSALYLCASRGGGGDYEQYFGPGTRLTVT.

V gene TRBV7-2 combines with J gene TRBJ1-2, with D possibly matching TRBD1 (6 bases). Germline assignment: CDR1 SGHTA and CDR2 FQGNSA. The V gene lost 5 bases and the J gene lost 2 bases, with 12 bases spanning the gap. The CDR3 extends over 14 amino acids. CDR3 DNA sequence: TGTGCCAGCAGCCTTACAGGGTACAACTATGGCTACACCTTC. Protein: CASSLTGYNYGYTF.

This clone was counted a few times. The genes are TRBV9 and TRBJ1-2; 7 nucleotides match TRBD1. The V segment lost 4 bases and the J segment 4 bases; nucleotides outside the gene matches: 13. The V gene's germline CDR1 is SGDLS and CDR2 YYNGEE. The length of the CDR3 is 16 residues. The CDR3 loop is CASSPRQGGYSYGYTF. DNA for the CDR3: TGTGCCAGCAGCCCCCGACAGGGAGGCTATAGCTATGGCTACACCTTC.

The V and J genes are TRBV25-1 and TRBJ1-3; D is unresolved. This CDR3 has 15 residues. Germline V gene lookup returns CDR1 MGHDK and CDR2 SYGVNS. Deletions cut 4 bases from V and 0 bases from J, with 10 bases between. CDR3 in amino acids: CASSVTADSGNTIYF. Written as DNA, the CDR3 is TGTGCCAGCAGTGTTACAGCGGACTCTGGAAACACCATATATTTT.

The rearrangement uses TRBV15 and TRBJ1-1, with D possibly matching TRBD1 (6 bases). With 5 bases removed from V and 4 bases from J, the gap between germline ends came to 17 bases. This CDR3 is built from 15 residues. Germline V gene sequence: CDR1 LNHNV, CDR2 YYDKDF (reference sequence). The CDR3 region is CATSFRTGFGTEAFF. In DNA form, the CDR3 reads TGTGCCACCAGCTTTAGAACAGGGTTTGGCACTGAAGCTTTCTTT.

This chain uses TRBV11-2 with TRBJ2-2, with D hard to call. V lost 7 bases, J lost 0 bases, and 15 bases lay in between. The germline gives CDR1 SGHAT, CDR2 FQNNGV. The CDR3 is 16 amino acids. The CDR3 region is CASKSLRTPNTGELFF. The CDR3 bases are TGTGCCAGCAAATCCTTACGCACTCCGAACACCGGGGAGCTGTTTTTT.

The V call is TRBV19, the J call TRBJ2-7; 8 bases match TRBD2. Germline-derived CDR1 and CDR2 are LNHDA and SQIVND (reference sequence). The CDR3 has 15 amino acids. Unmatched junction bases numbered 14, after V lost 9 bases and J lost 4 bases. The CDR3 DNA follows: TGTGCCAGCAACCCGGGGGTAGCGGGGACATACGAGCAGTACTTC. Its translation: CASNPGVAGTYEQYF.

The chain carries TRBV6-6 and TRBJ1-3, with a weak D call TRBD1 (5 bases). Trimming shortened V by 7 bases and J by 0 bases, and 13 bases separated the two germline ends. CDR1 is MNHNY, CDR2 SVGAGI, per germline (reference sequence). There are 15 residues in the CDR3. CDR3 protein: CASNPDRRSGNTIYF. The CDR3, as DNA: TGTGCCAGCAACCCCGACAGACGCTCTGGAAACACCATATATTTT.

V gene TRBV4-2 combines with J gene TRBJ1-2; TRBD1 agrees at 9 bases. The CDR3 has 13 amino acids. V dropped 5 bases and J dropped 7; count of bases not matched to a gene: 5. CDR1 is LGHNA and CDR2 is YNFKEQ in the germline V gene. CDR3 coding DNA: TGTGCCAGCAGCTTTGACAGGGGGTCTGGCTACACCTTC. Translating it yields CASSFDRGSGYTF.

The chain combines TRBV27 with TRBJ1-5, with a tentative D call TRBD1 (5 bases). Germline CDR1 reads MNHEY; CDR2 reads SMNVEV (reference sequence). The V and J ends lost 3 bases and 7 bases respectively, with 16 bases between them. CDR3 length: 15 residues. CDR3 protein: CASSLSSGKIQPQHF. The CDR3 DNA reads as TGTGCCAGCAGTTTGTCATCAGGGAAAATCCAGCCCCAGCATTTT.

The chain uses TRBV4-2 and TRBJ2-5; a weak D match, TRBD2 (5 bases). Germline loops: CDR1 LGHNA, CDR2 YNFKEQ. V lost 4 bases and J 5 bases, leaving 11 bases between the germline ends. The CDR3 length is 13 residues. The CDR3 DNA sequence: TGTGCCAGCAGCCCTCGCGGGTCTGAGACCCAGTACTTC. It encodes CASSPRGSETQYF.

As concerns this clone: At the DNA level, this CDR3 is encoded by other sequences in the same sample as well. This chain connects TRBV4-2 to TRBJ1-1; D unclear. This CDR3 is 14 amino acids long. Per germline, CDR1 LGHNA and CDR2 YNFKEQ. With 0 bases removed from V and 2 bases from J, the gap between germline ends came to 7 bases. The CDR3 DNA sequence: TGTGCCAGCAGCCAAGATGCGGGAAACACTGAAGCTTTCTTT. Its translation is CASSQDAGNTEAFF.

The chain carries TRBV27 and TRBJ1-1; D might be TRBD1 (6 bases). Germline assignment: CDR1 MNHEY and CDR2 SMNVEV (reference sequence). The CDR3 is 14 amino acids. Trimming removed 10 bases at V and 7 bases at J, with 22 bases between. DNA of the CDR3: TGTGCCACCTACGTTGACGGGACAAGATTTGAAGCTTTCTTT. Protein product: CATYVDGTRFEAFF.

The chain is built from TRBV6-5 and TRBJ2-7, with D possibly TRBD1 on 6 matching bases. CDR3 length: 15 residues. Per germline, CDR1 MNHEY and CDR2 SVGAGI. Trimming left V 5 bases short and J 5 bases short, with 19 bases between. The CDR3 bases are TGTGCCAGCAGTCGTGGGGGCCAGGGTCCCCACGAGCAGTACTTC. Amino acid sequence: CASSRGGQGPHEQYF.

This CDR3 reads CASSDNGGARGTEAFF. In DNA form, the CDR3 reads TGTGCCAGCAGTGATAACGGCGGGGCTCGAGGAACTGAAGCTTTCTTT. The genes are TRBV6-1 and TRBJ1-1, with D perhaps matching TRBD1 (5 bases). V was clipped by 3 bases and J by 5 bases, with 19 bases between them. Germline-derived CDR1 and CDR2 are MNHNS and SASEGT. The CDR3 runs 16 residues.